This T cell receptor beta chain was recovered during a study of CD8 T cells in Susac syndrome. Sequencing of TCR beta was undertaken in CD8+ and CD4+ T cells derived from blood. Trimming pared 3 bases from V and 3 bases from J, leaving 7 bases between. Germline V gene lookup returns CDR1 SGHNT and CDR2 YYREEE (reference sequence). The CDR3 is 13 amino acids. This clonotype was seen just once. Random hexamers were used to reverse transcribe an amount of about 0.45 to 1 ug RNA. Amplification of the TCR beta CDR3 was carried out by immunoSEQ multiplex PCR, which spanned a total of 54 Vbeta and 13 Jbeta segments. TCRdb re-analysed the immunoSEQ multiplex PCR reads in MiXCR, keeping a single row per CDR3 protein. Of about 400,000 distinct CDR3 sequences listed, about 85% were seen once; the top ten hold 0.09% to 0.15%.

Sequencing was performed on CD8+ T cells from PBMCs. The J gene is TRBJ2-1, the V gene TRBV5-4, with TRBD2 as a possible D gene (6 bases). This clonotype was sampled from a human donor with multiple sclerosis. The DNA for the CDR3 is TGTGCCAGCAGCTGGGGGGACTACAATGAGCAGTTCTTC. It encodes CASSWGDYNEQFF.